Listed below are T cell receptor beta chains from one sample, sequenced in a study of blood T cell repertoires in COVID-19. This table comes from immunoSEQ multiplex PCR, and its TCRdb copy is limited to in-frame clones, with some not included. The data contain approximately 220,000 clones, nearly 90% of them singletons. Sequences were obtained from PBMCs or T cells enriched from blood (not recorded which). The receptors were sampled from a man younger than 45 who had been exposed to COVID-19. CDR3s include the opening cysteine and the closing phenylalanine or tryptophan. A D gene is named only where the DNA matches it firmly. The listing skips clone size in some rows; elsewhere it reads once, few, many or a size class.

clone size	D gene	J gene	V gene	CDR3 DNA	CDR3 protein
once	-	TRBJ2-2	TRBV4-1	TGCGCCAGCAGCCGACTGGCCACGAAAAAAGCGAACACCGGGGAGCTGTTTTTT	CASSRLATKKANTGELFF
-	-	TRBJ1-6	TRBV5-4	TGTGCCAGCAGCTCAGGGCCCTTTTATAGTGAGCCCCTCCACTTT	CASSSGPFYSEPLHF
-	TRBD2	TRBJ2-7	TRBV7-2	TGTGCCAGCAGCCCTAGCGGAACCTCCTACGAGCAGTACTTC	CASSPSGTSYEQYF
-	TRBD1	TRBJ2-5	TRBV6-9	TGTGCCAGCAGTCGCGACCGAACTCTACAGGGGGCGCAAGAGACCCAGTACTTC	CASSRDRTLQGAQETQYF
-	-	TRBJ1-2	TRBV7-2	TGTGCCAGCAGCTTAGACGCAACAGGGCGCATCTATGGCTACACCTTC	CASSLDATGRIYGYTF
-	TRBD2	TRBJ2-1	TRBV7-6	TGTGCCAGCAGCTTAGGTGGGGGGGGAAGGTATGAGCAGTTCTTC	CASSLGGGGRYEQFF
-	-	TRBJ1-3	TRBV3-1/TRBV3-2	TGTGCCAGCAGCCATAAAGGAAACACCATATATTTT	CASSHKGNTIYF
-	-	TRBJ2-5	TRBV5-1	TGCGCCACCTCACCCCTTGGGGACTCCAAAGAGACCCAGTACTTC	CATSPLGDSKETQYF
-	TRBD2	TRBJ2-7	TRBV5-4	TGTGCCAGCAGCTTGGGAAGCGGGGGGCTCTACGAGCAGTACTTC	CASSLGSGGLYEQYF
-	-	TRBJ2-1	TRBV6-5	TGTGCCAGCAGCTATCTGCGGGGTGAGCAGTTCTTC	CASSYLRGEQFF
once	-	TRBJ2-7	TRBV5-1	TGCGCCAGCAGCTTGAAGGGGAAGGAGTACGAGCAGTACTTC	CASSLKGKEYEQYF
-	TRBD2	TRBJ2-1	TRBV14	TGTGCCAGCGGCCCAGGATCCGGGGGGGAGCAGTTCTTC	CASGPGSGGEQFF
-	-	TRBJ2-3	TRBV9	TGTGCCAGCAGCGTTTCACTAGATACGCAGTATTTT	CASSVSLDTQYF
once	-	TRBJ2-3	TRBV7-9	TGTGCCAGCAGCTTTACGGGTAACACAGATACGCAGTATTTT	CASSFTGNTDTQYF
-	-	TRBJ2-2	TRBV4-1	TGCGCCAGCAGCCTCAGGGATACCGGGGAGCTGTTTTTT	CASSLRDTGELFF
few	TRBD1	TRBJ1-5	TRBV18	TGTGCCAGCTCACCAAGGGGGCTAGGAATGCCCCAGCATTTT	CASSPRGLGMPQHF
-	-	TRBJ2-5	TRBV28	TGTGCCAGCAGTTTAGACGGGGAGACCCAGTACTTC	CASSLDGETQYF
-	TRBD2	TRBJ2-3	TRBV23-1	TGCGCCAGCAGTCACCAAGGGACTAGCGATGTAGCAGTCGATACGCAGTATTTT	CASSHQGTSDVAVDTQYF
-	TRBD2	TRBJ2-3	TRBV11-3	TGTGCCAGCAGCTTAGGGACTAGCGGGGATGCCAAAGATACGCAGTATTTT	CASSLGTSGDAKDTQYF
-	TRBD2	TRBJ2-5	TRBV30	TGTGCCTGGACCGGGGGGGCCGGGGGAGAGACCCAGTACTTC	CAWTGGAGGETQYF
-	TRBD1	TRBJ2-7	TRBV28	TGTGCCAGCAGCATCAGGGGGACAATGGGGGAGCAGTACTTC	CASSIRGTMGEQYF
-	-	TRBJ2-7	TRBV30	TGTGCCTGGAGGACCCGCGGGCAGAGCTACGAGCAGTACTTC	CAWRTRGQSYEQYF
-	-	TRBJ1-3	TRBV7-9	TGTGCCAGCAGCTACCCAGGGCACTCTGGAAACACCATATATTTT	CASSYPGHSGNTIYF
-	TRBD1	TRBJ1-1	TRBV6-5	TGTGCCAGCAGTTCTCAGGGGGCGCGAACTGAAGCTTTCTTT	CASSSQGARTEAFF
-	TRBD1	TRBJ2-3	TRBV7-2	TGTGCCAGCAGCCATGACAGGGGGCGGATTCAGGGAGATACGCAGTATTTT	CASSHDRGRIQGDTQYF
-	TRBD2	TRBJ2-1	TRBV9	TGTGCCAGCAGCGTAGAGGTGGGTCTAGCGGGGGCCCCCGAGCAGTTCTTC	CASSVEVGLAGAPEQFF
-	-	TRBJ2-5	TRBV7-2	TGTGCCAGCAGGGAGGCGGGCCTCCAAGAGACCCAGTACTTC	CASREAGLQETQYF
once	TRBD1	TRBJ1-2	TRBV6-5	TGTGCCAGCGGGGACAGGGACAAGCTTGGCTATGGCTACACCTTC	CASGDRDKLGYGYTF
-	TRBD1	TRBJ2-3	TRBV24-1	TGTGCCACCAGTGGTGACAGGGAAGCAGATACGCAGTATTTT	CATSGDREADTQYF
-	TRBD1	TRBJ1-6	TRBV4-2	TGTGCCAGCAGCCAAGGGGGAGGACAGGGAATATCACCCCTCCACTTT	CASSQGGGQGISPLHF
-	-	TRBJ1-4	TRBV6-5	TGTGCCAGCACCGACAACTTGCGTGAAAAACTGTTTTTT	CASTDNLREKLFF
-	TRBD2	TRBJ2-2	TRBV7-2	TGTGCCAGCAGCTCAGGGCTAGCGGGGGCTGTCGTCGGGGAGCTGTTTTTT	CASSSGLAGAVVGELFF
-	-	TRBJ1-3	TRBV12-3/TRBV12-4	TGTGCCAGCAGTCTAACAGGCACCATATATTTT	CASSLTGTIYF
-	-	TRBJ2-1	TRBV7-3	TGTGCCAGCAGCCTAGTCTGTGGGGGGTCGTTCTTC	CASSLVCGGSFF